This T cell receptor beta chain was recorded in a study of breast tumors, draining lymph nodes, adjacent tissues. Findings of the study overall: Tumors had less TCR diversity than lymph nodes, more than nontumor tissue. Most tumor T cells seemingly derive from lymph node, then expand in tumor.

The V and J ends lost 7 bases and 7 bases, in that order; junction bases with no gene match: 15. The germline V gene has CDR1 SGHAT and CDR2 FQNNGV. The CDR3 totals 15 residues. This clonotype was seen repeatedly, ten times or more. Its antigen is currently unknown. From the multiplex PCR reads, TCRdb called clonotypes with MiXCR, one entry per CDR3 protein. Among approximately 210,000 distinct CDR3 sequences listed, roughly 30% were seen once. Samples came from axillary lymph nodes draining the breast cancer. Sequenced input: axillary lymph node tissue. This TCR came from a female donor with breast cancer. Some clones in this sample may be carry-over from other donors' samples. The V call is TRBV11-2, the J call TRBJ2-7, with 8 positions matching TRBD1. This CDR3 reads CASTSPRTGTREQYF. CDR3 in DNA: TGTGCCAGCACCTCCCCGCGGACAGGGACCCGTGAGCAGTACTTC.